Listed below are T cell receptor beta chains from one sample, sequenced in a study of blood T cell repertoires in COVID-19. Profiled with immunoSEQ multiplex PCR; TCRdb holds only in-frame clones, not every one. The sample records 200,000 or so clones, about four fifths being singletons. The sequenced material came from peripheral blood. The source is a woman aged 70-85 years with active or convalescent COVID-19. Both conserved end residues are trimmed from each CDR3.

j_call,v_call,cdr3_aa
TRBJ2-5,TRBV30,AWSVQWTSGRVPETQY
TRBJ1-5,TRBV2,ASSEIRGARKPQH
TRBJ2-2,TRBV30,AGRTGFTGELF
TRBJ1-5,TRBV19,ASSPVLGAIQPQH
TRBJ2-3,TRBV21-1,ASSKEGTSGNLNFEY
TRBJ2-3,TRBV30,AWSVLAEGFTDTQY
TRBJ2-2,TRBV24-1,ATSEGQGGRGELF
TRBJ2-1,TRBV9,ASSPGLAGYNEQF
TRBJ2-1,TRBV27,ASSFLPLGGQGTYNEQF
TRBJ2-1,TRBV25-1,ASQPFAGIDEQF
TRBJ2-5,TRBV28,ASRGMTGEETQY
TRBJ1-3,TRBV29-1,SVEDRDRSGNTIY
TRBJ2-6,TRBV7-9,ASSLARGLTSGANVLT
TRBJ2-7,TRBV5-4,ASSLAGRGAQYEQY
TRBJ1-1,TRBV18,ASSPFSSQSFRASNTEAF
TRBJ1-4,TRBV7-6,ASSPLSIATNEKLF
TRBJ2-5,TRBV4-1,ASSQPPGLAGVSETQY
TRBJ1-4,TRBV9,ASSVQGEKLF
TRBJ2-3,TRBV25-1,ASSLGLAGVLSTDTQY
TRBJ2-5,TRBV5-1,ASSLGQGFTETQY
TRBJ2-7,TRBV2,ASSAQQWSRIYEQY
TRBJ1-6,TRBV2,ASIKEGTSYNSPLH
TRBJ2-7,TRBV19,ASSPKDSAHYEQY
TRBJ1-3,TRBV7-9,ASSLEGQSFSGNTIY
TRBJ2-3,TRBV4-1,ASSQVAATDTQY
TRBJ1-4,TRBV19,ASSRGGNEKLF
TRBJ1-4,TRBV27,ASSLSGQINEKLF
TRBJ2-1,TRBV7-9,ASSPGASGGSSYNEQF
TRBJ1-5,TRBV10-3,ATKTGDSNQPQH
TRBJ2-1,TRBV13,ASSPPGTSREQF
TRBJ2-5,TRBV5-1,ASSLGQEGGPGETQY
TRBJ1-4,TRBV15,ATSRDLTDLGKLF
TRBJ2-7,TRBV29-1,SVVREGSSYEQY